The 3 T cell receptor beta chains presented below share a single source sample, sequenced in a study of blood T cell repertoires in COVID-19 (dated by TCRdb to the early 2020s). Libraries were prepared through the immunoSEQ multiplex PCR assay. What TCRdb holds here is the immuneACCESS table cut down to in-frame rearrangements. Part of the clones is not present; checked against another copy, under half of the missing clones reflect an unresolved V gene, and the others are unexplained. Recorded for this sample are 150,000 to 200,000 clones; roughly 80% of them occurred a single time. Roughly 17% of the sample goes to the ten largest clones. The material sequenced was PBMCs or T cells enriched from blood (not recorded which). These TCRs come from a woman between 50 and 59 years old who had recovered from COVID-19.

This clone was seen a single time. This sequence joins TRBV30 and TRBJ1-2; possible D gene TRBD1, 5 bases. Trimming left V 4 bases short and J 4 bases short, with 16 bases between. The germline V gene has CDR1 GTSNPN and CDR2 SVGIG (reference sequence). This CDR3 is built from 14 residues. The CDR3 spells CAWTKGNRPYGYTF. CDR3 coding DNA: TGTGCCTGGACCAAGGGGAACCGCCCCTATGGCTACACCTTC.

The chain combines TRBV7-2 with TRBJ2-2, with a tentative D call TRBD2 (5 bases). CDR1 is SGHTA, CDR2 FQGNSA, per germline. Deletions cut 3 bases from V and 8 bases from J, with 10 bases between. CDR3 size: 13 residues. The CDR3 loop reads CASSFGWEGELFF. For the CDR3, the DNA is TGTGCCAGCAGCTTTGGGTGGGAGGGGGAGCTGTTTTTT.

The chain couples TRBV5-1 to TRBJ1-6; a possible D gene is TRBD1 (5 bases). This CDR3 region has 16 residues. Trimming left V 0 bases short and J 7 bases short, with 14 bases between. In germline, CDR1 is SGHRS, CDR2 YFSETQ. The CDR3 sequence is CASSLDGAIRNSPLHF. In DNA form, the CDR3 reads TGCGCCAGCAGCTTGGATGGGGCAATTCGGAATTCACCCCTCCACTTT.